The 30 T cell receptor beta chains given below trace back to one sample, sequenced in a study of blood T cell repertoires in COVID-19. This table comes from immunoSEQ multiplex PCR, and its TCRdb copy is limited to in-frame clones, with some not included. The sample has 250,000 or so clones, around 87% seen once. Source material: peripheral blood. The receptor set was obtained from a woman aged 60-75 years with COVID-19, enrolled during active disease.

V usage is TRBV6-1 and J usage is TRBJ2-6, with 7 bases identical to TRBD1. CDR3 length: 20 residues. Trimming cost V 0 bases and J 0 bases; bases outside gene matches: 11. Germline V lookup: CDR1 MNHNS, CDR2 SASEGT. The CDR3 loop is CASSEAHRTGFISGANVLTF. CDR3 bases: TGTGCCAGCAGTGAAGCGCACAGGACAGGCTTTATCTCTGGGGCCAACGTCCTGACTTTC.

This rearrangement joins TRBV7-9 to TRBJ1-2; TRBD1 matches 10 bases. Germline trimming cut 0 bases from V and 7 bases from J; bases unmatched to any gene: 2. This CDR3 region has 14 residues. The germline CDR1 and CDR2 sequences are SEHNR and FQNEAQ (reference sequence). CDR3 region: CASSLARTGGGYTF. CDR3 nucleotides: TGTGCCAGCAGCTTAGCGCGGACAGGGGGTGGCTACACCTTC.

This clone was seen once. CDR3 loop: CASSYSGAVRLNTEAFF. The CDR3 DNA follows: TGTGCCAGCAGTTACTCGGGCGCAGTGAGATTGAACACTGAAGCTTTCTTT. The rearrangement links TRBV6-2 or TRBV6-3 to TRBJ1-1, with D hard to call. The CDR3 is made up of 17 amino acids. In germline, CDR1 is MNHEY, CDR2 SVGEGT. Trimming shortened V by 0 bases and J by 0 bases, and 14 bases separated the two germline ends.

The CDR3 loop is CSVGLGTANQPQHF. The CDR3 DNA follows: TGCAGCGTGGGCTTAGGGACAGCAAATCAGCCCCAGCATTTT. This chain links TRBV29-1 with TRBJ1-5, with TRBD1 identical over 7 bases. The junction had 9 bases not matched to a gene; V was cut back by 6 bases and J by 4 bases. The CDR3 totals 14 residues. CDR1 is SQVTM, CDR2 ANQGSEA, per germline.

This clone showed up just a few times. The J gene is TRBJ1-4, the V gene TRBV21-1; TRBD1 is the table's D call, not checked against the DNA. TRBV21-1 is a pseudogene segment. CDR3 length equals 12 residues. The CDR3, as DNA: TGTGCCAGCAAACAGACAAATGAAAAACTGTTTTTT. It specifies CASKQTNEKLFF.

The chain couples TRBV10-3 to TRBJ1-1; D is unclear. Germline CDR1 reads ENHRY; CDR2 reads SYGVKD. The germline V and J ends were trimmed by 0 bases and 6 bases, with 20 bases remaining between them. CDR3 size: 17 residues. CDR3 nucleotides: TGTGCCATCAGTGAGTCGATTCTTCGGACTGTAGTCGCTGAAGCTTTCTTT. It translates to CAISESILRTVVAEAFF.

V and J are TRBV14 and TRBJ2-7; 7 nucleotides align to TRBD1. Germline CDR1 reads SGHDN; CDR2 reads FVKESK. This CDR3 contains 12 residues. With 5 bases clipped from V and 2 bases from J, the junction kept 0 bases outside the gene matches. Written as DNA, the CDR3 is TGTGCCAGCAGCAGGGGGCCCTACGAGCAGTACTTC. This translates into CASSRGPYEQYF.

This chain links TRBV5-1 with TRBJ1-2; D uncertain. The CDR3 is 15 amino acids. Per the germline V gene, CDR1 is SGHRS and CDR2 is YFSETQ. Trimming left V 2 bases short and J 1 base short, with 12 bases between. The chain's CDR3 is CASSFSPSGNYGYTF. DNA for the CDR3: TGCGCCAGCAGCTTTTCCCCCAGCGGTAACTATGGCTACACCTTC.

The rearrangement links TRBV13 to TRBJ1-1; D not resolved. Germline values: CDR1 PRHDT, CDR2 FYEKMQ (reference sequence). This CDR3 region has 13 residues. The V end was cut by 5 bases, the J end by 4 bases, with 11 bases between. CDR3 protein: CASSPLGVTEAFF. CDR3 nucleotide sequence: TGTGCCAGCAGCCCTCTTGGAGTCACTGAAGCTTTCTTT.

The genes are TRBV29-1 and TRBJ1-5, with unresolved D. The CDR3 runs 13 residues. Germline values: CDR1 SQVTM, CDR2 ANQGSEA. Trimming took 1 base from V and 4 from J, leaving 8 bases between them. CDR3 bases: TGCAGCGTTGAAGCGACTCCTAATCAGCCCCAGCATTTT. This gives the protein CSVEATPNQPQHF.

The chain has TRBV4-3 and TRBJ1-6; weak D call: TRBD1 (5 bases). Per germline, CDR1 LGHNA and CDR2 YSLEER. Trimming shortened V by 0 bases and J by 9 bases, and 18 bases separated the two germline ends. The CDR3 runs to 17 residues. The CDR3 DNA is TGCGCCAGCAGCCAAGATGGAGCCCAGGGCAGATCTTCACCCCTCCACTTT. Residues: CASSQDGAQGRSSPLHF.

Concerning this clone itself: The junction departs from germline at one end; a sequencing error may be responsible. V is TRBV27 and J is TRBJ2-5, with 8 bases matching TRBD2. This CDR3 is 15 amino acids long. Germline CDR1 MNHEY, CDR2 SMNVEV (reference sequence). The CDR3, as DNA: TGTGCCAGCAGTTTCGGGGGGGGTGGGCTAGAGGCCCAGTACTTC. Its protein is CASSFGGGGLEAQYF.

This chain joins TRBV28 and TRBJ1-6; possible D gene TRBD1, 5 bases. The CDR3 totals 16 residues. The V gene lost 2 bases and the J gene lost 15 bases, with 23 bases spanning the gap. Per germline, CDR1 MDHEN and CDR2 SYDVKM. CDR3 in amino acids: CASSLGARAQSHGLHF. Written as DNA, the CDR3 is TGTGCCAGCAGTTTAGGGGCCCGGGCCCAATCCCACGGCCTCCACTTT.

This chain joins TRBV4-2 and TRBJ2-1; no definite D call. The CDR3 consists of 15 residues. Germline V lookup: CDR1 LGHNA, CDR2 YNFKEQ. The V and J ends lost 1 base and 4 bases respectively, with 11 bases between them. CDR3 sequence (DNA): TGTGCCAGCAGCCAAGTGAGCCTAAAGTACAATGAGCAGTTCTTC. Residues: CASSQVSLKYNEQFF.

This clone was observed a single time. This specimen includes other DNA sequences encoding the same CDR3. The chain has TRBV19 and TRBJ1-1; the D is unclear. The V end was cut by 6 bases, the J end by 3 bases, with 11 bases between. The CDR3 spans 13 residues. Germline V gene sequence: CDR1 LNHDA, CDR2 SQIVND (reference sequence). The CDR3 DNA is TGTGCCAGTAGCGTCCTTACGGACACTGAAGCTTTCTTT. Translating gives CASSVLTDTEAFF.

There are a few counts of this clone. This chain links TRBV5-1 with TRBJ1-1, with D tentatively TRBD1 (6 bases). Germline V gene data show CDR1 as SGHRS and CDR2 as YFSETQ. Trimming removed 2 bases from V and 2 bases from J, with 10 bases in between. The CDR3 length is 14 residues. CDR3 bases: TGCGCCAGCAGCTTAGTGGGGGCTAACACTGAAGCTTTCTTT. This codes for CASSLVGANTEAFF.

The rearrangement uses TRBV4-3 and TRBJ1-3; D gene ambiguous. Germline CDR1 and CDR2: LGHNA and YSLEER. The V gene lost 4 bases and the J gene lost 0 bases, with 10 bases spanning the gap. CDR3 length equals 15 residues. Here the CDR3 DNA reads TGCGCCAGCAGCCGTTTCTCGAGCTCTGGAAACACCATATATTTT. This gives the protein CASSRFSSSGNTIYF.

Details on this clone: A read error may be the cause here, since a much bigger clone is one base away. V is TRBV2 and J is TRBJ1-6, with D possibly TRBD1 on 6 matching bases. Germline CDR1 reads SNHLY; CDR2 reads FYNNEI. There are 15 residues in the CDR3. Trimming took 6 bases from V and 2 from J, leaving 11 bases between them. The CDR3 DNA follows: TGTGCCAGCAGGCTGAGGGACACCTATAATTCACCCCTCCACTTT. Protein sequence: CASRLRDTYNSPLHF.

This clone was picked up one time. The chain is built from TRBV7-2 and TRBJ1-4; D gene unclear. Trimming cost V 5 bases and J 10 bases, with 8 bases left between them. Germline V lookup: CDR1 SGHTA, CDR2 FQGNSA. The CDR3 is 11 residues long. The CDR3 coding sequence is TGTGCCAGCAGCCTAGGAGTAAAACTGTTTTTT. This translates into CASSLGVKLFF.

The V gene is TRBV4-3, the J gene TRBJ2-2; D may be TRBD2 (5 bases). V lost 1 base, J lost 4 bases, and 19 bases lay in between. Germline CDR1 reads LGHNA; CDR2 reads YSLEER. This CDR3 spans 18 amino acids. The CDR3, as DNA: TGCGCCAGCAGCCAAGCTTATAGACGGATGGGAGCCACCGGGGAGCTGTTTTTT. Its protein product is CASSQAYRRMGATGELFF.

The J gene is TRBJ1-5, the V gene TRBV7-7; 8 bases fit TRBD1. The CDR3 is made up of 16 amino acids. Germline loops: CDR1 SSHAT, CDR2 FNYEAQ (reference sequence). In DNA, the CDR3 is TGTGCTAGCCGCTACACTGGACAGGGCAGCAATCAGCCCCAGCATTTT. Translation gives CASRYTGQGSNQPQHF.

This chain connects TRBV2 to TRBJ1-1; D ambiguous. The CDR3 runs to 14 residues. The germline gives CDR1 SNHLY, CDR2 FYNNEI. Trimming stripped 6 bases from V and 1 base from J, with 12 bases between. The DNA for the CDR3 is TGTGCCAGCAGGCCTAGAACAACGAACACTGAAGCTTTCTTT. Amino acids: CASRPRTTNTEAFF.

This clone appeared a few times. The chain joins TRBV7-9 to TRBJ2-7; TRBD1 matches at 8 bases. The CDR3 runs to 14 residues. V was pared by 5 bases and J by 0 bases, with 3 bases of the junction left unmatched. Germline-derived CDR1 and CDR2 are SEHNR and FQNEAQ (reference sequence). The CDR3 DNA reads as TGTGCCAGCAGCCGGACAGGGAACTCCTACGAGCAGTACTTC. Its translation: CASSRTGNSYEQYF.

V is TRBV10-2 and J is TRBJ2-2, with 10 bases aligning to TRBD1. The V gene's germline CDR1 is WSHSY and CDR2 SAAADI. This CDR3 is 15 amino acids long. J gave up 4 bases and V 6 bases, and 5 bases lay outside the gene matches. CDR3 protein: CASRNRQGATGELFF. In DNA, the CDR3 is TGCGCCAGCAGGAACAGACAGGGGGCCACCGGGGAGCTGTTTTTT.

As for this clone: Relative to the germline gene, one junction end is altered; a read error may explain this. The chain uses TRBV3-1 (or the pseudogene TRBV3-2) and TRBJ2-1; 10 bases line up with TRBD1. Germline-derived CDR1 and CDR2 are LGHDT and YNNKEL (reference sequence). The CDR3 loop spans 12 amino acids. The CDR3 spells CASSSRDRGTVF. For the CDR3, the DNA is TGTGCCAGCAGCTCCCGGGACAGGGGTACGGTCTTC.

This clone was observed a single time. CDR3 sequence reads: CASSIRSGGADGGETQYF. CDR3 nucleotide sequence: TGTGCCAGTAGTATTAGGAGCGGGGGGGCCGACGGCGGAGAGACCCAGTACTTC. The rearrangement uses TRBV19 and TRBJ2-5, with 10 bases aligning to TRBD2. The length of the CDR3 is 18 residues. The J segment lost 4 bases and the V segment lost 3 bases, leaving 14 bases of the junction unmatched. Germline V lookup: CDR1 LNHDA, CDR2 SQIVND (reference sequence).

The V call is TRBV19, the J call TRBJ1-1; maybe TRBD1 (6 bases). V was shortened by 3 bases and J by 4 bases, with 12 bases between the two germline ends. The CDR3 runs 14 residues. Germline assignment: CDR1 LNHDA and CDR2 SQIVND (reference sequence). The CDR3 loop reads CASSIGGGGTEAFF. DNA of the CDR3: TGTGCCAGTAGTATTGGGGGAGGGGGCACTGAAGCTTTCTTT.

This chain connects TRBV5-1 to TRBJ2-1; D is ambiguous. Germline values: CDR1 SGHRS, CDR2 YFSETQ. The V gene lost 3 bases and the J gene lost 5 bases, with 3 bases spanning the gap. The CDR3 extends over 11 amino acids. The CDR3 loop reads CASSSDNEQFF. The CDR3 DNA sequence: TGCGCCAGCAGCTCAGACAATGAGCAGTTCTTC. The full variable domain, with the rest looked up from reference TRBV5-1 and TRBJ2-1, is KAGVTQTPRYLIKTRGQQVTLSCSPISGHRSVSWYQQTPGQGLQFLFEYFSETQRNKGNFPGRFSGRQFSNSRSEMNVSTLELGDSALYLCASSSDNEQFFGPGTRLTVL.

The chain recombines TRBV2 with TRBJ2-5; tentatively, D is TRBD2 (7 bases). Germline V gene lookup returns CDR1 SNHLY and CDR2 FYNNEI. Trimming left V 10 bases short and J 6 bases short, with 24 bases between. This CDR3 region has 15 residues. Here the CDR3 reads CATKQDSGDRKTQYF. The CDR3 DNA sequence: TGTGCCACAAAGCAGGACAGCGGGGACCGGAAGACCCAGTACTTC.

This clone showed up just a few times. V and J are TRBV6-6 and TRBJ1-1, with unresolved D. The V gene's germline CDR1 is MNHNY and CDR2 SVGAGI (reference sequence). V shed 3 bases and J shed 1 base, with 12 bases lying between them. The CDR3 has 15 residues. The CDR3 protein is CASSYDWRKNTEAFF. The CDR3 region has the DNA TGTGCCAGCAGTTATGATTGGCGGAAGAACACTGAAGCTTTCTTT.